This TCR beta chain appears in the sequencing data of a study of cytomegalovirus exposure and HLA in healthy donors. General study results and limits: Analyzed later, most CMV-associated TCR beta chains appeared HLA-restricted.

A multiplex PCR was run with 60 Vbeta primers and 13 Jbeta primers. The table came from immunoSEQ multiplex PCR; TCRdb's copy has only in-frame clones and leaves some out. The sample lists under 90,000 clones; around three quarters were seen once. On this clone: Its antigen is not identified.

This CDR3 is built from 17 residues. From germline, CDR1 is SGHDN and CDR2 FVKESK. Deletions cut 3 bases from V and 2 bases from J, with 19 bases between. Material for sequencing was PBMCs. The receptor was isolated from a man aged 40-50 years in good health and CMV-seronegative. The chain links TRBV14 to TRBJ2-5; possible D gene TRBD2, 5 bases. CDR3 region: CASSHQRRRREQETQYF. In nucleotides, the CDR3 is TGTGCCAGCAGCCACCAGAGGCGTCGACGGGAACAAGAGACCCAGTACTTC.